This T cell receptor (beta chain) is drawn from a study of siplizumab effects on memory and regulatory T cells. Overall study findings and caveats: The authors could not assign a naive or memory phenotype to roughly 80-96% of proliferating CD4+ or CD8+ clones. There was no confirmation of the suppressive function of proliferating Tregs from siplizumab cultures.

As for this clone: What it recognizes is unknown.

Sequencing was performed with immunoSEQ multiplex PCR; in TCRdb, only in-frame clones are kept and a portion is missing. The table includes approximately 100,000 clones, about 91% detected once. CDR1 is MNHEY and CDR2 is SVGAGI in the germline V gene. With 0 bases removed from V and 6 bases from J, the gap between germline ends came to 14 bases. The CDR3 contains 16 residues. Sequences were obtained from Tregs sorted from blood. The sequence was obtained from a human donor in good health. The chain recombines TRBV6-5 with TRBJ2-2; no clear D. This chain's CDR3 is CASSYSSGAEAGELFF. In DNA, the CDR3 is TGTGCCAGCAGTTACTCCTCGGGCGCTGAGGCCGGGGAGCTGTTTTTT.